Presented here are 9 T cell receptor beta chains from one specimen sequenced in a study of T cell repertoires in cytomegalovirus infection. MiXCR was run by TCRdb on the reads, yielding one entry per CDR3 protein. The sample lists 150,000 to 200,000 distinct CDR3 sequences, around an eighth seen once, with more than 20% in the top ten. The sequenced material came from PBMCs. These receptors were taken from a human donor in good health (CMV status not recorded). Some clones in this sample may be carry-over from other donors' samples.

This clonotype has a count of ten or more. The chain employs TRBV7-2 and TRBJ2-7, with 13 bases matching TRBD2. The V gene end was trimmed by 5 bases and the J gene end by 2 bases; junction bases not matched to a gene: 9. The germline CDR1 and CDR2 sequences are SGHTA and FQGNSA. This CDR3 comprises 17 residues. The DNA for the CDR3 is TGTGCCAGCAGCCACGGACTAGCGGGAGCTAGGGCCTACGAGCAGTACTTC. This sequence encodes CASSHGLAGARAYEQYF.

The sample holds many counts of this clonotype. This sequence joins TRBV6-2 or TRBV6-3 and TRBJ2-1, with TRBD2 identical over 7 bases. J gave up 4 bases and V 7 bases, and 13 bases lay outside the gene matches. The CDR3 sequence is 16 residues long. Germline CDR1 reads MNHEY; CDR2 reads SVGEGT. The CDR3 loop is CASTLSGGPIYNEQFF. As DNA, the CDR3 is TGTGCCAGCACCTTATCGGGGGGTCCTATTTACAATGAGCAGTTCTTC.

This clonotype was seen ten or more times. The rearrangement uses TRBV7-2 and TRBJ2-4, with 8 positions matching TRBD2. CDR3 length: 15 amino acids. Trimming at V came to 1 base and at J to 9 bases, leaving 8 bases not matched to a gene. The germline gives CDR1 SGHTA, CDR2 FQGNSA. The CDR3 reads CASSLGSGAGGIQYF. DNA for the CDR3: TGTGCCAGCAGCTTAGGTAGCGGGGCGGGGGGCATTCAGTACTTC.

This clonotype occurred once. The chain joins TRBV19 to TRBJ1-3; possibly TRBD1 for D (5 bases). Germline CDR1 is LNHDA and CDR2 is SQIVND (reference sequence). The V and J ends lost 8 bases and 0 bases respectively, with 14 bases between them. The CDR3 consists of 15 residues. Here the CDR3 reads CASSSTGISGNTIYF. In nucleotides, the CDR3 is TGTGCCAGTTCGAGTACAGGCATCTCTGGAAACACCATATATTTT.

The sample holds many counts of this clonotype. The rearrangement links TRBV20-1 to TRBJ2-2; D is perhaps TRBD2 (5 bases). CDR3 length equals 16 residues. V was cut by 0 bases and J by 5 bases, with 16 bases left in between. Germline CDR1 DFQATT, CDR2 SNEGSKA (reference sequence). Here the CDR3 DNA reads TGCAGTGCTAGAGATCTCCTGGGTCCGGGGACCGGGGAGCTGTTTTTT. Its protein product is CSARDLLGPGTGELFF.

This clonotype was seen more than once but under ten times. A much larger clone lies one base from this, so it may be a read error. The chain combines TRBV28 with TRBJ1-1, with 7 positions matching TRBD1. The germline CDR1 and CDR2 sequences are MDHEN and SYDVKM. Trimming took 3 bases from V and 2 from J; bases not matched to a gene: 3. The CDR3 loop spans 14 amino acids. The CDR3 here is CASSFRQGNTEAFF. The CDR3 nucleotides are TGTGCCAGCAGTTTTAGACAGGGTAACACTGAAGCTTTCTTT.

At least ten counts were recorded for this clonotype. The CDR3 nucleotides read TGTGCCAGCCGCACTGGTGGGTCAGGGGTGCACTACGAGCAGTACTTC. It codes for CASRTGGSGVHYEQYF. The V and J genes are TRBV27 and TRBJ2-7; D might be TRBD1 (6 bases). The CDR3 contains 16 residues. Germline lookup yields CDR1 MNHEY and CDR2 SMNVEV (reference sequence). V gave up 8 bases and J gave up 3 bases, with 23 bases separating them.

This clonotype was seen repeatedly, ten times or more. The chain links TRBV7-8 to TRBJ1-1; no clear D. Per germline, CDR1 SGHVS and CDR2 FQNEAQ. V gave up 5 bases and J gave up 6 bases, with 13 bases separating them. This CDR3 has 13 amino acids. The CDR3 DNA follows: TGTGCCAGCAGCCAGGTCCTGGGCTCTGAAGCTTTCTTT. Translating it yields CASSQVLGSEAFF. The full variable domain, with the rest looked up from reference TRBV7-8 and TRBJ1-1, is GAGVSQSPRYKVAKRGQDVALRCDPISGHVSLFWYQQALGQGPEFLTYFQNEAQLDKSGLPSDRFFAERPEGSVSTLKIQRTQQEDSAVYLCASSQVLGSEAFFGQGTRLTVV.

The chain couples TRBV29-1 to TRBJ1-2, with TRBD1 identical over 7 bases. Germline CDR1 and CDR2: SQVTM and ANQGSEA. The CDR3 covers 14 residues. The J segment lost 7 bases and the V segment lost 4 bases, leaving 12 bases of the junction unmatched. The CDR3 reads CSVVTQGDEGGYTF. The CDR3 DNA follows: TGCAGCGTTGTAACTCAGGGGGATGAGGGTGGCTACACCTTC.